The source of this T cell receptor beta chain is a study of molecular identifiers for immune sequencing clone quantification. Study results and limitations: Amid around 900,000 naive cells, spiked Jurkat TCR RNA from one cell was reportedly still detectable.

Between roughly 19,000 and 1,100,000 sorted cells, with 10%, 30% or 50% RNA, yielded naive CD8 libraries. When naive CD8 T cells were sorted, they were gated as CD8+CD4-CCR7+CD45RA+. MiXCR was run by TCRdb on the PCR reads, yielding one entry per CDR3 protein. The table records around 460,000 distinct CDR3 sequences, around 23% of them present only once. This clonotype appeared many times. Its specificity is not known. Per germline, CDR1 SGHDT and CDR2 YYEEEE. The length of the CDR3 is 15 residues. The trim removed 0 bases at V and 6 bases at J, leaving 5 bases unmatched. Source material: naive CD8+ T cells from blood, with Jurkat cell RNA spiked in. The subset denotes: FACS-sorted CD8+CD4-CCR7+CD45RA+ naive T cells. This chain connects TRBV5-6 to TRBJ1-1, with 10 bases identical to TRBD1. This TCR was recovered from a human donor in good health. Some libraries in this study had Jurkat cell RNA spiked in. This CDR3 reads CASSLGTGGFAEAFF. As DNA, the CDR3 is TGTGCCAGCAGCTTGGGGACAGGGGGTTTTGCTGAAGCTTTCTTT.